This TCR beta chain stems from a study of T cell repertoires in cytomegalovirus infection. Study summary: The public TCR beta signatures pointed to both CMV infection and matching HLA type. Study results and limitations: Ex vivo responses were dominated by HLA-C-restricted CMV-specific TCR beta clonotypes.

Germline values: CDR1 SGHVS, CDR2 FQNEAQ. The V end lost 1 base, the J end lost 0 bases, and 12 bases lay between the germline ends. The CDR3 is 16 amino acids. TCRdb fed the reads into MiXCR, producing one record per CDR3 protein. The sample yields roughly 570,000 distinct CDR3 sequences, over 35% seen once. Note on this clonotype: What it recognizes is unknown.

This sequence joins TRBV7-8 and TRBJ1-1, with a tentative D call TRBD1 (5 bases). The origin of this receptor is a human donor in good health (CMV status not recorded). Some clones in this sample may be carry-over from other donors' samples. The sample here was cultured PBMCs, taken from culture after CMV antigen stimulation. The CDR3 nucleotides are TGTGCCAGCAGCTTAGTTGGGGGGGGAATGAACACTGAAGCTTTCTTT. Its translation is CASSLVGGGMNTEAFF.